These 21 T cell receptor beta chains came from one sample sequenced in a study of shared clonotypes between healthy human individuals. The naive CD8 fraction comprised CD45RO-negative cells positively selected for CCR7 and excluded terminally differentiated effector memory CD45RA+ cells. Libraries were prepared by immunoSEQ multiplex PCR; TCRdb keeps only in-frame clonotypes and omits some of them. The sample has about 2.2 million clones, around 93% seen once; the top ten hold more than 1.5%. The sequenced sample consisted of naive CD8+ T cells from PBMCs. The receptors originated from a man aged 18 to 29 in good health. Some clones in this sample may be carry-over from other donors' samples.

The genes are TRBV7-9 and TRBJ1-2, with D possibly TRBD1 on 5 matching bases. Trimming took off 6 bases at V and 6 bases at J, with 23 bases between the two ends. The CDR3 is made up of 16 amino acids. Germline V CDR1 and CDR2: SEHNR, FQNEAQ (reference sequence). The CDR3 DNA reads TGTGCCAGCAGACTTACGTCCGGGGGAGGGGAGAATGGCTACACCTTC. Translating it yields CASRLTSGGGENGYTF.

The V call is TRBV28, the J call TRBJ2-1; D is uncertain. Germline V CDR1 and CDR2: MDHEN, SYDVKM. The CDR3 runs to 14 residues. The V end lost 8 bases, the J end lost 1 base, and 12 bases lay between the germline ends. The CDR3 DNA is TGTGCCAGCGGCCCCGGTCTGTCCTACAATGAGCAGTTCTTC. Translated, it gives CASGPGLSYNEQFF. Variable domain in full (rest from reference TRBV28 and TRBJ2-1): DVKVTQSSRYLVKRTGEKVFLECVQDMDHENMFWYRQDPGLGLRLIYFSYDVKMKEKGDIPEGYSVSREKKERFSLILESASTNQTSMYLCASGPGLSYNEQFFGPGTRLTVL.

J is TRBJ1-2 and V is TRBV4-3; a possible D gene is TRBD1 (5 bases). Trimming removed 0 bases at V and 7 bases at J, with 9 bases between. CDR3 size: 13 residues. From germline, CDR1 is LGHNA and CDR2 YSLEER. The CDR3 region is CASSQDWGIGYTF. The CDR3 coding sequence is TGCGCCAGCAGCCAAGATTGGGGGATTGGCTACACCTTC.

V and J are TRBV6-4 and TRBJ1-1; D may be TRBD1 (5 bases). CDR3 length: 16 residues. The V end lost 4 bases, the J end lost 0 bases, and 15 bases lay between the germline ends. Per germline, CDR1 MRHNA and CDR2 SNTAGT. CDR3 amino acids: CASSGLRDAMNTEAFF. Written as DNA, the CDR3 is TGTGCCAGCAGTGGTTTGAGGGACGCAATGAACACTGAAGCTTTCTTT.

J is TRBJ2-7 and V is TRBV6-5, with D perhaps matching TRBD1 (6 bases). The V and J ends lost 0 bases and 2 bases respectively, with 14 bases between them. Germline CDR1 is MNHEY and CDR2 is SVGAGI. There are 16 residues in the CDR3. The CDR3 region is CASSYSTGETTYEQYF. The CDR3 coding sequence is TGTGCCAGCAGTTACTCGACAGGCGAAACCACCTACGAGCAGTACTTC.

This clone was observed once. V gene TRBV11-3 combines with J gene TRBJ2-3; D gene ambiguous. CDR1 is SGHNT and CDR2 is YENEEA in the germline V gene. Trimming stripped 5 bases from V and 8 bases from J, with 14 bases between. CDR3 length equals 13 residues. The CDR3 nucleotides are TGTGCCAGCAGCCAAACCCGGACGGGTACGCAGTATTTT. Amino acid sequence: CASSQTRTGTQYF.

A remark on this clone: Within the sample, other DNA sequences also encode this same CDR3. The genes are TRBV27 and TRBJ2-5; D is unclear. CDR1 and CDR2 (germline): MNHEY, SMNVEV (reference sequence). The CDR3 has 11 residues. V lost 6 bases to trimming and J lost 5 bases, with 7 bases between them. The CDR3 region is CASSSYETQYF. Here the CDR3 DNA reads TGTGCCAGCAGCTCATACGAGACCCAGTACTTC.

The chain joins TRBV5-1 to TRBJ2-1; 8 nucleotides match TRBD1. This CDR3 has 20 amino acids. V lost 2 bases, J lost 6 bases, and 22 bases stayed unmatched. CDR1 SGHRS and CDR2 YFSETQ come from the germline V gene. The CDR3 DNA follows: TGCGCCAGCAGCTTCGACGGACAGGGATATTCAATCCCGTGGTTCAATGAGCAGTTCTTC. It specifies CASSFDGQGYSIPWFNEQFF.

In nucleotides, the CDR3 is TGTGCCAGCAGTTCGACGGGGGACAGACCTAACTATGGCTACACCTTC. Residues: CASSSTGDRPNYGYTF. The chain uses TRBV27 and TRBJ1-2; 7 bases map to TRBD1. With V trimmed by 4 bases and J by 0 bases, 8 bases remained unmatched. This CDR3 contains 16 residues. Germline CDR1 MNHEY, CDR2 SMNVEV (reference sequence).

The chain joins TRBV29-1 to TRBJ2-1; TRBD2 agrees at 13 bases. From germline, CDR1 is SQVTM and CDR2 ANQGSEA. The J segment lost 5 bases and the V segment lost 6 bases, leaving 10 bases of the junction unmatched. This CDR3 spans 16 amino acids. CDR3 DNA: TGCAGCGTGACCCCAACTAGCGGGAGGGCCCACAATGAGCAGTTCTTC. This codes for CSVTPTSGRAHNEQFF.

The chain uses TRBV13 and TRBJ2-2, with TRBD2 as a possible D gene (6 bases). The CDR3 runs to 16 residues. V lost 2 bases to trimming and J lost 7 bases, with 17 bases between them. Per germline, CDR1 PRHDT and CDR2 FYEKMQ (reference sequence). The CDR3 nucleotides are TGTGCCAGCAGCTTAAGACCGGGAGAGGGGATCGGGGAGCTGTTTTTT. It translates to CASSLRPGEGIGELFF.

The chain employs TRBV7-9 and TRBJ2-1, with 9 bases matching TRBD2. The CDR3 has 16 amino acids. Germline V gives CDR1 SEHNR, CDR2 FQNEAQ (reference sequence). After removal of 1 base from V and 8 bases from J, the junction contained 9 bases not matched to a gene. For the CDR3, the DNA is TGTGCCAGCAGCTTAGGTCCTGGGGCGGGAGGGGATGAGCAGTTCTTC. Translating it yields CASSLGPGAGGDEQFF.

This clone was observed a handful of times. This sequence joins TRBV10-2 and TRBJ1-2; D possibly corresponds to TRBD1 (6 bases). V lost 0 bases, J lost 13 bases, and 9 bases lay in between. CDR1 and CDR2 from the germline V gene are WSHSY and SAAADI. CDR3 length: 11 residues. The CDR3 DNA reads as TGCGCCAGCAGTGAGTCGAACAGGGCCACCTTC. Translated: CASSESNRATF.

The genes are TRBV5-4 and TRBJ1-2; tentative D call: TRBD1 (5 bases). Germline CDR1 reads SGHNT; CDR2 reads YYREEE (reference sequence). V dropped 4 bases and J dropped 1 base, with 26 bases sitting between them. The CDR3 consists of 19 residues. The CDR3 DNA is TGTGCCAGCAGCAAGCTATCCGTCGGGACTCCGCTCTATAACTATGGCTACACCTTC. Its protein is CASSKLSVGTPLYNYGYTF.

CDR3 loop: CASSIGSNEQFF. CDR3 DNA: TGTGCCAGCAGCATCGGGAGTAATGAGCAGTTCTTC. The chain joins TRBV7-9 to TRBJ2-1; TRBD2 is a possible D gene (6 bases). CDR1 and CDR2 (germline): SEHNR, FQNEAQ (reference sequence). The CDR3 has 12 residues. V shed 5 bases and J shed 7 bases, with 9 bases lying between them.

The J gene is TRBJ1-4, the V gene TRBV7-8; D is undetermined. The V end was cut by 7 bases, the J end by 3 bases, with 12 bases between. The CDR3 has 14 residues. Germline assignment: CDR1 SGHVS and CDR2 FQNEAQ. The CDR3 sequence: CASTFADANEKLFF. The CDR3 nucleotides are TGTGCCAGCACCTTCGCCGATGCTAATGAAAAACTGTTTTTT. The full variable domain, with the rest looked up from reference TRBV7-8 and TRBJ1-4, is GAGVSQSPRYKVAKRGQDVALRCDPISGHVSLFWYQQALGQGPEFLTYFQNEAQLDKSGLPSDRFFAERPEGSVSTLKIQRTQQEDSAVYLCASTFADANEKLFFGSGTQLSVL.

This CDR3 reads CATSSRDRFQETQYF. CDR3 nucleotides: TGTGCCACCAGCAGCCGAGACAGATTCCAAGAGACCCAGTACTTC. The chain couples TRBV15 to TRBJ2-5, with D maybe TRBD1 (5 bases). Germline loops: CDR1 LNHNV, CDR2 YYDKDF (reference sequence). V was clipped by 3 bases and J by 1 base, with 12 bases between them. This CDR3 is 15 amino acids long.

This clone was counted a single time. This CDR3 is CASSLGRLAQNITF. DNA for the CDR3: TGTGCCAGCAGCTTAGGCCGACTTGCCCAAAACATCACCTTC. The genes are TRBV7-2 and TRBJ1-2; D unresolved. Trimming stripped 1 base from V and 13 bases from J, with 19 bases between. CDR1 and CDR2 (germline): SGHTA, FQGNSA. CDR3 length: 14 amino acids. Using reference TRBV7-2 and TRBJ1-2 for the parts outside the CDR3, the full variable domain is GAGVSQSPSNKVTEKGKDVELRCDPISGHTALYWYRQSLGQGLEFLIYFQGNSAPDKSGLPSDRFSAERTGGSVSTLTIQRTQQEDSAVYLCASSLGRLAQNITFGSGTRLTVV.

The J gene is TRBJ2-7, the V gene TRBV28; D might be TRBD1 (6 bases). CDR1 is MDHEN and CDR2 is SYDVKM in the germline V gene. Trimming pared 4 bases from V and 5 bases from J, leaving 12 bases between. The CDR3 covers 13 residues. CDR3 sequence: CASSSGATNEQYF. CDR3 nucleotides: TGTGCCAGCAGTTCAGGGGCGACGAACGAGCAGTACTTC.

The V and J genes are TRBV10-3 and TRBJ2-1, with D unclear. Trimming pared 0 bases from V and 4 bases from J, leaving 19 bases between. CDR1 and CDR2 from the germline V gene are ENHRY and SYGVKD. This CDR3 has 18 residues. CDR3 sequence: CAISESIVGLTNYNEQFF. The CDR3, as DNA: TGTGCCATCAGTGAGTCGATTGTGGGGTTGACGAATTACAATGAGCAGTTCTTC.

With respect to this clone: Different DNA sequences within this sample yield the same CDR3. This chain joins TRBV27 and TRBJ2-1; 8 bases map to TRBD2. The CDR3 contains 15 residues. Germline-derived CDR1 and CDR2 are MNHEY and SMNVEV (reference sequence). The V segment lost 2 bases and the J segment 1 base; nucleotides outside the gene matches: 1. The CDR3 bases are TGTGCCAGCAGTTTAGCGGGAGGTTCCTACAATGAGCAGTTCTTC. Translation gives CASSLAGGSYNEQFF.